The 13 T cell receptor beta chains below were found in one sample sequenced in a study of human T cells and chemical hapten exposure. TCRdb fed the RACE reads into MiXCR, producing one record per CDR3 protein. The sample has 200,000 to 300,000 distinct CDR3 sequences; about 9% are singletons. Specified time point: pre-sensitization, week 0. Noted treatment: therapeutic diphenylcyclopropenone sensitization with weekly scalp DPC. The sample consisted of whole blood, taken in connection with sensitization to the hapten diphenylcyclopropenone (DPC). The receptors come from a woman aged 40 to 50 with alopecia areata. Some clones in this sample may be carry-over from other donors' samples.

Many counts were recorded for this clonotype. J is TRBJ1-1 and V is TRBV6-5, with a possible D match to TRBD1 (5 bases). The CDR3 consists of 14 residues. The V end was cut by 3 bases, the J end by 1 base, with 9 bases between. The germline gives CDR1 MNHEY, CDR2 SVGAGI. The DNA for the CDR3 is TGTGCCAGCAGTTATTCTACAGGGAACACTGAAGCTTTCTTT. Translation gives CASSYSTGNTEAFF.

This clonotype was observed many times. The chain joins TRBV5-1 to TRBJ2-4; TRBD1 might be the D (6 bases). Germline V gives CDR1 SGHRS, CDR2 YFSETQ. The V end was cut by 2 bases, the J end by 5 bases, with 8 bases between. The CDR3 extends over 13 amino acids. CDR3 bases: TGCGCCAGCAGCTTCCCAGGGGAAAACATTCAGTACTTC. It codes for CASSFPGENIQYF.

This clonotype occurred many times. The genes are TRBV28 and TRBJ2-4; D gene uncertain. Germline V gene sequence: CDR1 MDHEN, CDR2 SYDVKM. The CDR3 totals 15 residues. The V end was cut by 5 bases, the J end by 0 bases, with 11 bases between. CDR3 DNA sequence: TGTGCCAGCAGTCCCACCTCTCTAGCCAAAAACATTCAGTACTTC. Protein product: CASSPTSLAKNIQYF.

This clonotype was detected ten times or more. The rearrangement uses TRBV9 and TRBJ1-1, with D uncertain. The CDR3 is 16 residues long. Germline-derived CDR1 and CDR2 are SGDLS and YYNGEE. Trimming shortened V by 1 base and J by 0 bases, and 13 bases separated the two germline ends. The CDR3 region is CASSVTPTVMNTEAFF. The CDR3 region has the DNA TGTGCCAGCAGCGTAACCCCCACGGTCATGAACACTGAAGCTTTCTTT.

In this sample, this clonotype turned up many times. The chain joins TRBV29-1 to TRBJ1-4; D not resolved. The CDR3 sequence is 13 residues long. Trimming removed 7 bases from V and 10 bases from J, with 19 bases in between. Germline lookup yields CDR1 SQVTM and CDR2 ANQGSEA. CDR3 residues: CSGSDVVAGKLFF. The CDR3 DNA is TGCAGCGGTAGTGATGTGGTTGCGGGAAAACTGTTTTTT.

This clonotype has ten or more counts. V and J are TRBV5-1 and TRBJ2-7; D is perhaps TRBD1 (5 bases). The CDR3 consists of 14 residues. Trimming took off 0 bases at V and 6 bases at J, with 13 bases between the two ends. Germline V gene sequence: CDR1 SGHRS, CDR2 YFSETQ. CDR3 nucleotides: TGCGCCAGCAGCTTGGATCAGGGCTGGACCGAGCAGTACTTC. Translated, it gives CASSLDQGWTEQYF.

This clonotype was observed a few times. The chain uses TRBV12-3 or TRBV12-4 and TRBJ2-1, with D possibly matching TRBD2 (5 bases). V lost 5 bases and J lost 8, with 13 bases in between. CDR3 length equals 13 residues. CDR3: CASSLRLAHEQFF. Here the CDR3 DNA reads TGTGCCAGCAGTCTCCGGCTAGCCCATGAGCAGTTCTTC.

This clonotype was found a few times. The rearrangement links TRBV7-9 to TRBJ2-7; D remains unclear. V lost 5 bases to trimming and J lost 5 bases, with 16 bases between them. CDR1 is SEHNR, CDR2 FQNEAQ, per germline (reference sequence). The CDR3 extends over 14 amino acids. CDR3 protein: CASSPRRGVNEQYF. The CDR3 DNA reads as TGTGCCAGCAGCCCCCGTCGAGGCGTCAACGAGCAGTACTTC. Full variable domain (remainder filled in from reference TRBV7-9 and TRBJ2-7): DTGVSQNPRHKITKRGQNVTFRCDPISEHNRLYWYRQTLGQGPEFLTYFQNEAQLEKSRLLSDRFSAERPKGSFSTLEIQRTEQGDSAMYLCASSPRRGVNEQYFGPGTRLTVT.

This clonotype has just a few counts. V usage is TRBV6-6 and J usage is TRBJ2-7; TRBD2 aligns across 7 bases. The CDR3 totals 13 residues. Germline CDR1 reads MNHNY; CDR2 reads SVGAGI (reference sequence). V lost 2 bases, J lost 7 bases, and 5 bases stayed unmatched. CDR3: CASSYAGEGEQYF. The CDR3 DNA sequence: TGTGCCAGCAGTTACGCGGGAGAAGGGGAGCAGTACTTC.

The chain is built from TRBV7-9 and TRBJ2-5; unclear D gene. Germline V gives CDR1 SEHNR, CDR2 FQNEAQ (reference sequence). Trimming shortened V by 6 bases and J by 1 base, and 21 bases separated the two germline ends. This CDR3 spans 17 amino acids. The CDR3 loop reads CASSTFMGSGIQETQYF. CDR3 coding DNA: TGTGCCAGCAGTACCTTTATGGGGTCCGGCATCCAAGAGACCCAGTACTTC.

This clonotype has only a few counts. The rearrangement joins TRBV6-2 or TRBV6-3 to TRBJ1-5; D is unclear. Deletions cut 0 bases from V and 2 bases from J, with 8 bases between. The V gene's germline CDR1 is MNHEY and CDR2 SVGEGT. This CDR3 has 15 amino acids. DNA for the CDR3: TGTGCCAGCAGTTACTCAGGGCGAGGCAATCAGCCCCAGCATTTT. It translates to CASSYSGRGNQPQHF.

The genes are TRBV5-1 and TRBJ1-6, with a weak D call TRBD1 (6 bases). The V gene's germline CDR1 is SGHRS and CDR2 YFSETQ. V lost 3 bases, J lost 9 bases, and 19 bases lay in between. CDR3 length: 16 amino acids. The CDR3 DNA follows: TGCGCCAGCAGCTCCTCGGGGGCCTCATCCCCTTCACCCCTCCACTTT. Its translation: CASSSSGASSPSPLHF.

This clonotype has just a few counts. The gene calls are TRBV6-2 or TRBV6-3 and TRBJ1-5; 8 nucleotides align to TRBD1. Germline V CDR1 and CDR2: MNHEY, SVGEGT. Trimming cost V 7 bases and J 6 bases; bases outside gene matches: 8. The CDR3 runs 14 residues. CDR3 residues: CASTIDRGRQPQHF. The CDR3, as DNA: TGTGCCAGCACCATCGACAGGGGCCGTCAGCCCCAGCATTTT.